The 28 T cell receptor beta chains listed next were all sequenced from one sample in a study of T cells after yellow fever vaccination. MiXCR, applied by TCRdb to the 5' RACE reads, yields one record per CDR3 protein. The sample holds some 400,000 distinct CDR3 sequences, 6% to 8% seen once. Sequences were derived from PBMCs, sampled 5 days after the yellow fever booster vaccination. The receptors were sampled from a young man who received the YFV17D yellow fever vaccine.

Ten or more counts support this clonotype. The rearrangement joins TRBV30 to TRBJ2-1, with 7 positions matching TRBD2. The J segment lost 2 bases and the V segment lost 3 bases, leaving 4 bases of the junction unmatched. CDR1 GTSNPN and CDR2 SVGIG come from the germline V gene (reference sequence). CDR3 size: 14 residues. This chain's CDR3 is CAWRGREAYNEQFF. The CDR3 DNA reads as TGTGCCTGGAGGGGGAGGGAGGCCTACAATGAGCAGTTCTTC.

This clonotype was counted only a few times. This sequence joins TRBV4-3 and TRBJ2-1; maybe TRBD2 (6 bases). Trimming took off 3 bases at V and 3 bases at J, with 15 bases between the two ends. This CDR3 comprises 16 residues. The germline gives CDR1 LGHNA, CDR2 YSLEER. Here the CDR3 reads CASSQAPGLDYNEQFF. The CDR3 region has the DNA TGCGCCAGCAGCCAGGCTCCGGGACTGGACTACAATGAGCAGTTCTTC.

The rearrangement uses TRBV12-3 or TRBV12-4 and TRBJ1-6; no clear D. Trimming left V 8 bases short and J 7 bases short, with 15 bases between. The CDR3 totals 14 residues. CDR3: CASRLGKGNSPLHF. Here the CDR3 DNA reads TGTGCCAGCCGTCTTGGCAAAGGGAATTCACCCCTCCACTTT.

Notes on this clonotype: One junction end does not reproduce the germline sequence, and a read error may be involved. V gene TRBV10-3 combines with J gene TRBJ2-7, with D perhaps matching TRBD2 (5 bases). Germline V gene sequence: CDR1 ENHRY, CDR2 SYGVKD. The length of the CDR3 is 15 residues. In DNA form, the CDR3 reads TGTGCCATCAGTGAGGAGGGCGAACCCCTCTACGAGCAGCACTTC. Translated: CAISEEGEPLYEQHF.

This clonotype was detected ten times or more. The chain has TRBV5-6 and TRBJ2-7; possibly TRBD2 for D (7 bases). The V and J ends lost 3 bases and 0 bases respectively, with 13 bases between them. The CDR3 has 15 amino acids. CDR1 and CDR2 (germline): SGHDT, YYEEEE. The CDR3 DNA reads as TGTGCCAGCAGCTCCCCGGGGGGCCTCTCCTACGAGCAGTACTTC. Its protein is CASSSPGGLSYEQYF.

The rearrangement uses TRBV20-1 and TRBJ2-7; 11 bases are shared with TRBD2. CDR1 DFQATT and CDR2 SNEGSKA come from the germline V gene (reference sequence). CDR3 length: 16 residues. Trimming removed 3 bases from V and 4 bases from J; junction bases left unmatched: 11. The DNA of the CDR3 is TGCAGTGCTAGTTCCCCCCTAGCGGGAGGAAAGTACGAGCAGTACTTC. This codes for CSASSPLAGGKYEQYF.

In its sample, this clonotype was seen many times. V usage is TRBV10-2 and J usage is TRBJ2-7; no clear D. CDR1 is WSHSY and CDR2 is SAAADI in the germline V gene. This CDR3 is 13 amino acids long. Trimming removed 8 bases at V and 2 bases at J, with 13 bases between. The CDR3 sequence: CASSQDTAYEQYF. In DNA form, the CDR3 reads TGCGCCAGCTCCCAAGACACTGCCTACGAGCAGTACTTC.

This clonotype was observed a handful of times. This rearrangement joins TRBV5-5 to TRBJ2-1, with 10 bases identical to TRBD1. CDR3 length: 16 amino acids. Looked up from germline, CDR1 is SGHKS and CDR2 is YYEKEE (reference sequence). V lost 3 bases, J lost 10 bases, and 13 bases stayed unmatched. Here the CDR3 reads CASSWAPKGQGHEQFF. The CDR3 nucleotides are TGTGCCAGCAGCTGGGCCCCCAAGGGACAGGGGCACGAGCAGTTCTTC.

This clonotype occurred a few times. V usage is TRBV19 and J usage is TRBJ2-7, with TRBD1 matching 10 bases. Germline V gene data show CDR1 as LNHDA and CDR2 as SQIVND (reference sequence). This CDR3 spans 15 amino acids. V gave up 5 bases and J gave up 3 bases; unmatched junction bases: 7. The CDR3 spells CASSQGQGYLYEQYF. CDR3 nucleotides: TGTGCCAGTAGTCAGGGACAGGGGTACCTCTACGAGCAGTACTTC.

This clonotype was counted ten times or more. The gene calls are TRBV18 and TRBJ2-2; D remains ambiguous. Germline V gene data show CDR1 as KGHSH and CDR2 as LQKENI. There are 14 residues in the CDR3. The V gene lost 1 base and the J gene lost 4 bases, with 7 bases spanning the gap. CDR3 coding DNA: TGTGCCAGCTCACCACGGGATATCACCGGGGAGCTGTTTTTT. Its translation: CASSPRDITGELFF.

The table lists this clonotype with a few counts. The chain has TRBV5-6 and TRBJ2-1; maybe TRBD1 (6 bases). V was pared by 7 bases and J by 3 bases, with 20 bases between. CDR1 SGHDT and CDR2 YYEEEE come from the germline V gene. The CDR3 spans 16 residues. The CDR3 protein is CASQAAGGRIYNEQFF. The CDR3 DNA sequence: TGTGCCAGCCAGGCTGCTGGGGGCCGAATCTACAATGAGCAGTTCTTC.

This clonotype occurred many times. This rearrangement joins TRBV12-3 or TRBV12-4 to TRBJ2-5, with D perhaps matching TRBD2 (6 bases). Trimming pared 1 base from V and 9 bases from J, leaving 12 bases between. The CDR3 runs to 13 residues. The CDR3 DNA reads TGTGCCAGCAGTTTAGGACTAGAAGGGGCCCAGTACTTC. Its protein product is CASSLGLEGAQYF.

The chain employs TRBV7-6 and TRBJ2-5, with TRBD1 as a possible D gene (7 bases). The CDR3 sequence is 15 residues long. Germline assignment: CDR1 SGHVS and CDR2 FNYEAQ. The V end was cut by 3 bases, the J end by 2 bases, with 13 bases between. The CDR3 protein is CASSFFSGGQETQYF. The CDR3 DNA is TGTGCCAGCAGCTTCTTCTCAGGGGGGCAAGAGACCCAGTACTTC.

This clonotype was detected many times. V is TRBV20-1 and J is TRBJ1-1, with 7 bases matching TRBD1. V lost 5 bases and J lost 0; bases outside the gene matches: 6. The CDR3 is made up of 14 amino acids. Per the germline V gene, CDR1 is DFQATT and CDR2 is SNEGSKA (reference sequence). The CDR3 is CSAHPGQLNTEAFF. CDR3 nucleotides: TGCAGTGCTCATCCGGGACAGCTGAACACTGAAGCTTTCTTT.

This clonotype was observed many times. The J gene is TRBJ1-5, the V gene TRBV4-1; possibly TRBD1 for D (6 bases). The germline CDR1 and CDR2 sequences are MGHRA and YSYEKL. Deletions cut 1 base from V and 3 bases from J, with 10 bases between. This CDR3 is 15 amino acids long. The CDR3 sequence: CASSQGTALNQPQHF. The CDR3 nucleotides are TGCGCCAGCAGCCAAGGGACAGCCCTCAATCAGCCCCAGCATTTT.

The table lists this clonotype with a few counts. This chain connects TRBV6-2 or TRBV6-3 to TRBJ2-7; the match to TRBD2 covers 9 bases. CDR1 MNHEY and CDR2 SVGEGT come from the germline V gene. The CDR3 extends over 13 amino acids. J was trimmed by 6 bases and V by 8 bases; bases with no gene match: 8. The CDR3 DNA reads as TGTGCCAGCCTTCTGCGGGAGGGCCGCGAGCAGTACTTC. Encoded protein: CASLLREGREQYF.

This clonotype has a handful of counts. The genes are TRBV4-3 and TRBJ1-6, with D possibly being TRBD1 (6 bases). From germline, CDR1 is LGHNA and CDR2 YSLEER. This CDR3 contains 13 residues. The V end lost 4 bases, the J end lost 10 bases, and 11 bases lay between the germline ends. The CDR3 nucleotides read TGCGCCAGCAGCCCAACAGGGAACTCACCCCTCCACTTT. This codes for CASSPTGNSPLHF.

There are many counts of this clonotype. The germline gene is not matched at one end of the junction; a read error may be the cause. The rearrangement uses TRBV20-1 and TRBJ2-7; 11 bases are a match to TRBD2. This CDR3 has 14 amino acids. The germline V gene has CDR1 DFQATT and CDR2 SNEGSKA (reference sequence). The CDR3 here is CSAVTSGSSHEQYF. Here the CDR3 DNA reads TGCAGTGCTGTCACTAGCGGGAGCTCCCACGAGCAGTACTTC.

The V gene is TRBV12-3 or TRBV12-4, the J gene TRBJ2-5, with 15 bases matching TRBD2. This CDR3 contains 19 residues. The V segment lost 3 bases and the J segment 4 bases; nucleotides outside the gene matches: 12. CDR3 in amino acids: CASSFSGLAGGPALETQYF. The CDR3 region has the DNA TGTGCCAGCAGTTTCTCAGGACTAGCGGGAGGGCCCGCATTAGAGACCCAGTACTTC.

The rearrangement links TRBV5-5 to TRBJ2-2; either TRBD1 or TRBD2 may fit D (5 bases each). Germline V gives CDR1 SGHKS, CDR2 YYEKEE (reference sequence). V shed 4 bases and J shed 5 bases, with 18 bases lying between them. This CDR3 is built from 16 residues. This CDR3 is CASSRGVPNLTGELFF. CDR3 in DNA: TGTGCCAGCAGCCGAGGGGTTCCGAACCTGACCGGGGAGCTGTTTTTT.

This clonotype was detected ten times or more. The CDR3 loop reads CASTNLVKGGGYEQYF. Written as DNA, the CDR3 is TGTGCCAGCACCAATCTCGTTAAGGGGGGGGGTTACGAGCAGTACTTC. The V and J genes are TRBV5-6 and TRBJ2-7; a weak D match, TRBD2 (7 bases). The germline gives CDR1 SGHDT, CDR2 YYEEEE. With 6 bases removed from V and 4 bases from J, the gap between germline ends came to 23 bases. The CDR3 has 16 residues.

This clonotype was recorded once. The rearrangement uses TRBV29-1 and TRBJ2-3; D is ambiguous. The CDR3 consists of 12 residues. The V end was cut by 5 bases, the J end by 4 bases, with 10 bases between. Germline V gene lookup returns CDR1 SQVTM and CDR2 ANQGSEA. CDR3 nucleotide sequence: TGCAGCGTTCCGTTCTTTGCAGATACGCAGTATTTT. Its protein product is CSVPFFADTQYF.

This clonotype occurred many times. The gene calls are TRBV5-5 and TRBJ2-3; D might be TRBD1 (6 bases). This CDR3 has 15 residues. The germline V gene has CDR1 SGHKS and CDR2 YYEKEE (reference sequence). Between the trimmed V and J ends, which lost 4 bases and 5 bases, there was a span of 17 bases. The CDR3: CASSPPQGVIDTQYF. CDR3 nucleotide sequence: TGTGCCAGCAGCCCACCACAGGGAGTCATAGATACGCAGTATTTT.

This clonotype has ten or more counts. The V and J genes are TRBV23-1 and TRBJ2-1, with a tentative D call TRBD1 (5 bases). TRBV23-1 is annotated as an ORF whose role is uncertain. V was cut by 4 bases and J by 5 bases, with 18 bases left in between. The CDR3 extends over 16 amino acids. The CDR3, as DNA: TGCGCCAGCAGTCGTAGCCGGACACGACACCACAATGAGCAGTTCTTC. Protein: CASSRSRTRHHNEQFF.

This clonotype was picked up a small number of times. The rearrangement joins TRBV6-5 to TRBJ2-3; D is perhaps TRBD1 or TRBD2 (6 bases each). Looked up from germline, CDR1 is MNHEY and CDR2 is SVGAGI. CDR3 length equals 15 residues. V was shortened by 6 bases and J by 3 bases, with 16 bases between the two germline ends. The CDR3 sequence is CASSLEGGYTDTQYF. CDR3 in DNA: TGTGCCAGCAGCTTAGAGGGGGGCTATACAGATACGCAGTATTTT.

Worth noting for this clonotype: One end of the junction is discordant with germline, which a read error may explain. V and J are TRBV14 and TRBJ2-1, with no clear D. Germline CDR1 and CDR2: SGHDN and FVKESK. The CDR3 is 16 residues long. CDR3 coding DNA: TGTGTCAGCAGCCATCGACCTCCCCGTCCCCACAATGAGCAGTTCTTC. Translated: CVSSHRPPRPHNEQFF.

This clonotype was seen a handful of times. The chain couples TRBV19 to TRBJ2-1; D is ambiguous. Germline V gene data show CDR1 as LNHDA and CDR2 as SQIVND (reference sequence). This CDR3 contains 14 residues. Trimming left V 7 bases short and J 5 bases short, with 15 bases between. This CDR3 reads CASKPGRINNEQFF. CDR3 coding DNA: TGTGCCAGTAAGCCAGGTCGAATTAACAATGAGCAGTTCTTC.

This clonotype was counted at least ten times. CDR3 in DNA: TGCAGTGCTAGCGCGAGAAACACCATATATTTT. Translating it yields CSASARNTIYF. The rearrangement uses TRBV20-1 and TRBJ1-3; no reliable D call. Germline values: CDR1 DFQATT, CDR2 SNEGSKA (reference sequence). This CDR3 has 11 residues. With 3 bases removed from V and 5 bases from J, the gap between germline ends came to 5 bases.